This entry is about one TCR beta chain. Its antigen is not identified. TCRbeta libraries were built with three rounds of nested PCR, modified from ARM-PCR. TCRdb redid the calling of the multiplex PCR reads with MiXCR, one entry per CDR3 protein. The profile shows approximately 120,000 distinct CDR3 sequences, roughly 80% of them singletons. The data stem from a study of tumor and adjacent non-tumor tissue in lung cancer. In the study overall: There were around 11 adenocarcinoma, 2 squamous cell carcinoma and 1 small cell lung cancer cases. Broader study findings: Higher tumor TCR diversity was associated with shorter survival.

This sample's RNA came from whole unsorted tissue. Donors were chemotherapy-naive, newly diagnosed lung cancer surgical patients in China, August–late 2014. Germline V lookup: CDR1 DFQATT, CDR2 SNEGSKA (reference sequence). Trimming took off 5 bases at V and 16 bases at J, with 21 bases between the two ends. This CDR3 has 13 residues. This TCR was sampled from a woman in her fifties or sixties with non-small cell lung cancer. Specimen: lung tumor tissue. J is TRBJ1-6 and V is TRBV20-1; D might be TRBD1 (5 bases). The CDR3 DNA is TGCAGTGCTGTCCCGGGACTCTATTCATCACTCCACTTT. Translated, it gives CSAVPGLYSSLHF.